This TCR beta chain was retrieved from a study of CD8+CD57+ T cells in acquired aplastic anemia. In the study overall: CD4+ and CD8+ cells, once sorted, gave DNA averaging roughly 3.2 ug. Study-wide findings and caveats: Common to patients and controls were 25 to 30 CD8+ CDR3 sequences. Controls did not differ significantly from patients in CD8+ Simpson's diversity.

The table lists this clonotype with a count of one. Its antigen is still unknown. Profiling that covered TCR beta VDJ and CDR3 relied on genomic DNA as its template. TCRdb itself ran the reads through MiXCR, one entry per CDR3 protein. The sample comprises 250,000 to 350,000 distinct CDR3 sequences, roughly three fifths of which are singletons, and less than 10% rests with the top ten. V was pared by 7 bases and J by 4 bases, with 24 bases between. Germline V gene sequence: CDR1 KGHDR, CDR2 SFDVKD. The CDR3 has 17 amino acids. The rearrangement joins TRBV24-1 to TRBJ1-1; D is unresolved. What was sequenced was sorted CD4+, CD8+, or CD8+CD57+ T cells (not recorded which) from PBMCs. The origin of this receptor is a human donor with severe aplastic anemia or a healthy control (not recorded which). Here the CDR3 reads CATSLAPGRASGTEAFF. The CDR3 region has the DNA TGTGCCACCAGCCTCGCTCCTGGGCGGGCCTCGGGCACTGAAGCTTTCTTT.